The present T cell receptor beta chain was sequenced within a study of early stage breast cancer tumors. Study details: About 70% of the 16 invasive tumors were ER+, PR+ and HER2-. Roughly 10-fold was the mean read coverage per sample. Study observations and caveats: Tumor and normal breast were distinguished via blood comparison in 14 of 16 patients.

Points on this clone: Its cognate antigen is unknown.

In germline, CDR1 is SGHVS, CDR2 FQNEAQ. CDR3 length: 15 amino acids. V gave up 3 bases and J gave up 1 base, with 12 bases separating them. Each sample had two DNA replicates, 0.5 ug blood or roughly 1.5 ug tissue. Sequencing used immunoSEQ multiplex PCR; TCRdb keeps in-frame clones, though not all of them. The table lists approximately 17,000 clones, approximately 82% of them singletons. The rearrangement links TRBV7-8 to TRBJ1-1, with a possible D match to TRBD1 (5 bases). Sequenced material: blood. This clonotype was obtained from a person between 65 and 79 years old with breast cancer. The chain's CDR3 is CASSLQGDRNTEAFF. The CDR3 DNA reads as TGTGCCAGCAGCTTGCAGGGTGATAGGAACACTGAAGCTTTCTTT.